The 19 T cell receptor beta chains presented below share a single source sample, sequenced in a study of response to subunit inactivated influenza vaccine. MiXCR, applied by TCRdb to the RT-PCR reads, yields one record per CDR3 protein. The sample carries 450,000 to 600,000 distinct CDR3 sequences, 7.2% recorded once. Sequenced here: PBMCs from blood, sampled roughly 24 months after vaccination. These receptors all come from a man aged 50-75 years who received an inactivated influenza vaccine.

This sequence joins TRBV6-1 and TRBJ1-6; no definite D call. The germline V and J ends were trimmed by 6 bases and 13 bases, with 16 bases remaining between them. The germline V gene encodes CDR1 MNHNS and CDR2 SASEGT. The length of the CDR3 is 13 residues. Written as DNA, the CDR3 is TGTGCCAGCAGCGGACGGCGAGATGGGCCCCTCCACTTT. Translation gives CASSGRRDGPLHF.

Here the CDR3 reads CASSYSRDRGANEKLFF. CDR3 sequence (DNA): TGTGCCAGCAGTTACTCTAGGGACAGGGGCGCTAATGAAAAACTGTTTTTT. The J gene is TRBJ1-4, the V gene TRBV6-5, with TRBD1 identical over 10 bases. V lost 0 bases and J lost 3; bases outside the gene matches: 4. This CDR3 contains 17 residues. Germline V gene sequence: CDR1 MNHEY, CDR2 SVGAGI.

This chain links TRBV25-1 with TRBJ1-1; 8 nucleotides line up with TRBD1. Germline CDR1 and CDR2: MGHDK and SYGVNS. The junction had 4 bases not matched to a gene; V was cut back by 8 bases and J by 8 bases. This CDR3 is 11 amino acids long. The CDR3 nucleotides read TGTGCCAGCGGGGCAGGGGGCGAAGCTTTCTTT. Its protein product is CASGAGGEAFF. Drawing the rest from reference TRBV25-1 and TRBJ1-1, the complete variable domain is EADIYQTPRYLVIGTGKKITLECSQTMGHDKMYWYQQDPGMELHLIHYSYGVNSTEKGDLSSESTVSRIRTEHFPLTLESARPSHTSQYLCASGAGGEAFFGQGTRLTVV.

The J gene is TRBJ2-3, the V gene TRBV3-1, with TRBD2 matching 8 bases. Germline CDR1 reads LGHDT; CDR2 reads YNNKEL (reference sequence). The junction had 18 bases not matched to a gene; V was cut back by 3 bases and J by 4 bases. The CDR3 is 19 amino acids. The CDR3 DNA reads as TGTGCCAGCAGCCATCCCATTAGATCTGGCGGGGGGATCGCAGATACGCAGTATTTT. It is translated as CASSHPIRSGGGIADTQYF.

The table lists this clonotype with many counts. V is TRBV12-3 or TRBV12-4 and J is TRBJ1-2, with D perhaps matching TRBD1 (6 bases). The CDR3 consists of 14 residues. Trimming cost V 7 bases and J 4 bases, with 16 bases left between them. The CDR3 region has the DNA TGTGCCAGCACCCCCTTGGGGGCTAGCTATGGCTACACCTTC. Its protein is CASTPLGASYGYTF.

This chain connects TRBV7-2 to TRBJ2-1; tentative D call: TRBD2 (6 bases). The CDR3 runs 13 residues. With 0 bases removed from V and 10 bases from J, the gap between germline ends came to 10 bases. Germline CDR1 is SGHTA and CDR2 is FQGNSA. The CDR3 nucleotides are TGTGCCAGCAGCTTAGCGGGAGGAATAGAGCAGTTCTTC. Its protein product is CASSLAGGIEQFF.

This clonotype has a count of ten or more. V usage is TRBV14 and J usage is TRBJ1-1; D unclear. Germline values: CDR1 SGHDN, CDR2 FVKESK. V dropped 4 bases and J dropped 3 bases, with 9 bases sitting between them. The CDR3 totals 13 residues. In DNA form, the CDR3 reads TGTGCCAGCAGCCTCATCGGGGACACTGAAGCTTTCTTT. It yields the protein CASSLIGDTEAFF.

V gene TRBV15 combines with J gene TRBJ2-6, with D maybe TRBD2 (6 bases). The length of the CDR3 is 16 residues. Deletions cut 4 bases from V and 3 bases from J, with 13 bases between. Germline CDR1 reads LNHNV; CDR2 reads YYDKDF (reference sequence). The CDR3 sequence: CATSTGGLYGANVLTF. The CDR3 DNA follows: TGTGCCACCAGCACCGGAGGGCTTTATGGGGCCAACGTCCTGACTTTC.

This chain connects TRBV6-1 to TRBJ2-3; D unclear. The CDR3 runs 13 residues. The V and J ends lost 3 bases and 3 bases respectively, with 7 bases between them. The germline V gene encodes CDR1 MNHNS and CDR2 SASEGT. The CDR3: CASSESQTDTQYF. The CDR3 nucleotides are TGTGCCAGCAGTGAGTCACAGACAGATACGCAGTATTTT.

V and J are TRBV20-1 and TRBJ2-7; maybe TRBD1 (5 bases). With 1 base removed from V and 0 bases from J, the gap between germline ends came to 10 bases. The CDR3 covers 14 residues. The V gene's germline CDR1 is DFQATT and CDR2 SNEGSKA (reference sequence). CDR3 region: CSARALQVSYEQYF. In nucleotides, the CDR3 is TGCAGTGCTAGAGCCCTACAGGTCTCCTACGAGCAGTACTTC.

The chain couples TRBV6-2 or TRBV6-3 to TRBJ1-5, with D hard to call. V dropped 8 bases and J dropped 0 bases, with 11 bases sitting between them. The CDR3 is 14 amino acids. CDR1 and CDR2 (germline): MNHEY, SVGEGT. CDR3 nucleotides: TGTGCCAGCGGAAATCAAATTAGCAATCAGCCCCAGCATTTT. Protein: CASGNQISNQPQHF.

This chain uses TRBV5-4 with TRBJ2-3, with 7 bases that match TRBD2. The CDR3 has 17 residues. J lost 6 bases, V lost 4 bases, and 17 bases had no gene match. CDR1 SGHNT and CDR2 YYREEE come from the germline V gene (reference sequence). The CDR3 bases are TGTGCCAGCAGCCCGGGGGGACCTGGGGGTTTACGCGATACGCAGTATTTT. This codes for CASSPGGPGGLRDTQYF.

This clonotype was seen a few times. The genes are TRBV11-1 and TRBJ1-2; 9 positions match TRBD1. The germline V gene encodes CDR1 SGHAT and CDR2 FQDESV (reference sequence). With V trimmed by 5 bases and J by 4 bases, 8 bases remained unmatched. This CDR3 is built from 15 residues. The CDR3 nucleotides are TGTGCCAGCAGCCACGGGACAGGGAGTTTCTATGGCTACACCTTC. This translates into CASSHGTGSFYGYTF.

This clonotype has only a few counts. The CDR3 sequence is CASSSYGTGKYEQYF. The CDR3 nucleotides read TGTGCCAGCAGCTCCTATGGGACAGGAAAATACGAGCAGTACTTC. The V gene is TRBV13, the J gene TRBJ2-7; 8 nucleotides align to TRBD1. V lost 4 bases and J lost 4; bases outside the gene matches: 9. CDR1 and CDR2 from the germline V gene are PRHDT and FYEKMQ (reference sequence). The CDR3 contains 15 residues.

This clonotype occurred a few times. The chain carries TRBV12-3 or TRBV12-4 and TRBJ2-5, with 7 bases lining up with TRBD1. V dropped 7 bases and J dropped 3; count of bases not matched to a gene: 5. This CDR3 is 13 amino acids long. The CDR3 region is CASTSGTEETQYF. CDR3 nucleotide sequence: TGTGCCAGCACCTCCGGGACAGAAGAGACCCAGTACTTC.

This clonotype was found a few times. The V call is TRBV12-3 or TRBV12-4, the J call TRBJ2-4; D perhaps matches TRBD1 (6 bases). Trimming left V 4 bases short and J 6 bases short, with 13 bases between. There are 14 residues in the CDR3. For the CDR3, the DNA is TGTGCCAGCAGTTCCCGTGGGGGCGGAAACATTCAGTACTTC. This encodes CASSSRGGGNIQYF.

This clonotype was counted at least ten times. V usage is TRBV9 and J usage is TRBJ2-7; TRBD1 matches at 10 bases. Looked up from germline, CDR1 is SGDLS and CDR2 is YYNGEE. V lost 2 bases and J lost 4; bases outside the gene matches: 3. The CDR3 is made up of 14 amino acids. The chain's CDR3 is CASSVGQGPYEQYF. CDR3 sequence (DNA): TGTGCCAGCAGCGTGGGACAGGGGCCTTACGAGCAGTACTTC.

This clonotype was seen only a few times. V gene TRBV11-2 combines with J gene TRBJ2-3, with D perhaps TRBD2 (5 bases). Trimming removed 0 bases from V and 1 base from J, with 17 bases in between. In germline, CDR1 is SGHAT, CDR2 FQNNGV. This CDR3 region has 18 residues. CDR3 sequence: CASSLDAQRSMGTDTQYF. CDR3 nucleotides: TGTGCCAGCAGCTTAGATGCCCAGCGGAGTATGGGCACAGATACGCAGTATTTT.

The rearrangement uses TRBV6-2 or TRBV6-3 and TRBJ2-7, with D hard to call. The CDR3 extends over 14 amino acids. V was trimmed by 5 bases and J by 3 bases, leaving 14 bases between them. Germline loops: CDR1 MNHEY, CDR2 SVGEGT. The CDR3 DNA reads TGTGCCAGCAGTAGTCCGACGTCTAACTACGAGCAGTACTTC. Residues: CASSSPTSNYEQYF.